These 20 T cell receptor beta chains came from one sample sequenced in a study of response to subunit inactivated influenza vaccine. TCRdb re-called the RT-PCR reads through MiXCR, storing one row per CDR3 protein. The data show over 150,000 distinct CDR3 sequences, over 8.5% seen once. Sequencing used CD8+ T cells sorted from PBMCs, obtained roughly 24 months after vaccination. Receptors originate from a man in his fifties or sixties who received an inactivated influenza vaccine.

This clonotype was recorded a few times. V is TRBV11-2 and J is TRBJ2-7, with D perhaps matching TRBD2 (5 bases). Trimming removed 5 bases from V and 3 bases from J, with 11 bases in between. The germline CDR1 and CDR2 sequences are SGHAT and FQNNGV. The CDR3 has 13 residues. The CDR3 region is CASSVGGGYEQYF. CDR3 DNA sequence: TGTGCCAGCAGCGTAGGCGGAGGCTACGAGCAGTACTTC. Full variable domain (rest looked up from reference TRBV11-2 and TRBJ2-7): EAGVAQSPRYKIIEKRQSVAFWCNPISGHATLYWYQQILGQGPKLLIQFQNNGVVDDSQLPKDRFSAERLKGVDSTLKIQPAKLEDSAVYLCASSVGGGYEQYFGPGTRLTVT.

The chain has TRBV27 and TRBJ2-3; D gene unclear. V lost 8 bases and J 4 bases, leaving 13 bases between the germline ends. The CDR3 has 13 amino acids. Germline assignment: CDR1 MNHEY and CDR2 SMNVEV (reference sequence). Here the CDR3 reads CASAEIAADTQYF. DNA of the CDR3: TGTGCCAGCGCCGAAATAGCCGCAGATACGCAGTATTTT.

This clonotype was seen a handful of times. This chain uses TRBV7-9 with TRBJ1-1, with D uncertain. CDR3 length: 11 amino acids. Trimming took 1 base from V and 7 from J, leaving 4 bases between them. Germline V lookup: CDR1 SEHNR, CDR2 FQNEAQ (reference sequence). The CDR3 reads CASSLGVEAFF. CDR3 bases: TGTGCCAGCAGCTTAGGAGTTGAAGCTTTCTTT.

This clonotype has more than one count but fewer than ten. The chain combines TRBV27 with TRBJ2-5; tentatively, D is TRBD1 (6 bases). The germline CDR1 and CDR2 sequences are MNHEY and SMNVEV (reference sequence). V was trimmed by 5 bases and J by 0 bases, leaving 10 bases between them. This CDR3 spans 14 amino acids. The CDR3 nucleotides read TGTGCCAGCAGTCGGACAGCGTACCAAGAGACCCAGTACTTC. It codes for CASSRTAYQETQYF.

In this sample, this clonotype turned up a few times. V is TRBV2 and J is TRBJ1-5; D remains ambiguous. The germline CDR1 and CDR2 sequences are SNHLY and FYNNEI. The CDR3 extends over 13 amino acids. Trimming stripped 4 bases from V and 0 bases from J, with 4 bases between. CDR3 DNA sequence: TGTGCCAGCAGTGCCTATAGCAATCAGCCCCAGCATTTT. This gives the protein CASSAYSNQPQHF.

This clonotype came up a few times. J is TRBJ2-1 and V is TRBV12-3 or TRBV12-4; D call uncertain. The CDR3 spans 13 residues. V lost 5 bases, J lost 4 bases, and 9 bases lay in between. The DNA for the CDR3 is TGTGCCAGCAGTGGTGTTATTTACAATGAGCAGTTCTTC. This gives the protein CASSGVIYNEQFF.

This clonotype was picked up a small number of times. The J gene is TRBJ1-4, the V gene TRBV2; TRBD1 matches at 9 bases. The germline gives CDR1 SNHLY, CDR2 FYNNEI. With 5 bases clipped from V and 6 bases from J, the junction kept 10 bases outside the gene matches. This CDR3 has 16 amino acids. CDR3 protein: CASSTGQGRVYEKLFF. The DNA of the CDR3 is TGTGCCAGCAGTACGGGACAGGGTCGCGTTTATGAAAAACTGTTTTTT.

The V gene is TRBV10-3, the J gene TRBJ1-3, with D hard to call. Germline CDR1 is ENHRY and CDR2 is SYGVKD. Trimming took off 10 bases at V and 2 bases at J, with 21 bases between the two ends. The CDR3 is made up of 16 amino acids. CDR3 DNA sequence: TGTGCCACCTTCGACCCCACGGGTACTACTGGAAACACCATATATTTT. This sequence encodes CATFDPTGTTGNTIYF.

The chain employs TRBV10-3 and TRBJ2-7, with a weak D call TRBD1 (5 bases). The CDR3 is made up of 14 amino acids. Deletions cut 2 bases from V and 4 bases from J, with 12 bases between. Looked up from germline, CDR1 is ENHRY and CDR2 is SYGVKD. In nucleotides, the CDR3 is TGTGCCATCAGTGAGGGTGGACACGAATACGAGCAGTACTTC. Its protein product is CAISEGGHEYEQYF.

This clonotype showed up many times. This rearrangement joins TRBV29-1 to TRBJ2-1, with 7 bases fitting TRBD1. The CDR3 is 16 amino acids. Per the germline V gene, CDR1 is SQVTM and CDR2 is ANQGSEA. V gave up 4 bases and J gave up 2 bases; unmatched junction bases: 11. The CDR3 DNA reads TGCAGCGTTGTAATAATGTTTGACAGGGCCTACAATGAGCAGTTCTTC. Its translation is CSVVIMFDRAYNEQFF.

This chain joins TRBV7-6 and TRBJ2-7; 7 bases are shared with TRBD1. V lost 3 bases and J lost 2; bases outside the gene matches: 10. Germline V gene data show CDR1 as SGHVS and CDR2 as FNYEAQ. This CDR3 spans 16 amino acids. The CDR3 region is CASSLGLGTDTYEQYF. CDR3 nucleotide sequence: TGTGCCAGCAGCTTGGGGCTTGGGACAGATACCTACGAGCAGTACTTC.

J is TRBJ1-2 and V is TRBV29-1; the D gene is possibly TRBD1 (6 bases). This CDR3 comprises 17 residues. CDR1 is SQVTM, CDR2 ANQGSEA, per germline. Trimming cost V 6 bases and J 4 bases, with 27 bases left between them. The chain's CDR3 is CSVPRGRGAQKFYGYTF. CDR3 coding DNA: TGCAGCGTACCCCGAGGACGGGGGGCGCAAAAATTCTATGGCTACACCTTC.

The DNA for the CDR3 is TGTGCCAGCAGCTTAGAGACAGTTACTGAAGCTTTCTTT. It is translated as CASSLETVTEAFF. The gene calls are TRBV7-6 and TRBJ1-1; TRBD1 might be the D (5 bases). Trimming stripped 1 base from V and 5 bases from J, with 8 bases between. The germline CDR1 and CDR2 sequences are SGHVS and FNYEAQ. The CDR3 is made up of 13 amino acids.

The chain recombines TRBV27 with TRBJ2-6, with 10 bases identical to TRBD1. Trimming at V came to 4 bases and at J to 0 bases, leaving 3 bases not matched to a gene. Germline V gives CDR1 MNHEY, CDR2 SMNVEV (reference sequence). This CDR3 is 17 amino acids long. In DNA form, the CDR3 reads TGTGCCAGCAGTTGGACAGGGGGGTACTCTGGGGCCAACGTCCTGACTTTC. Encoded protein: CASSWTGGYSGANVLTF.

The table lists this clonotype with a few counts. The chain carries TRBV10-3 and TRBJ1-1; 8 bases match TRBD1. Looked up from germline, CDR1 is ENHRY and CDR2 is SYGVKD. J gave up 1 base and V 2 bases, and 3 bases lay outside the gene matches. The CDR3 is 15 residues long. CDR3 in DNA: TGTGCCATCAGTGAGCCCCAGGGGGCGAACACTGAAGCTTTCTTT. Encoded protein: CAISEPQGANTEAFF.

This clonotype has just a few counts. V is TRBV20-1 and J is TRBJ2-5; D is perhaps TRBD1 or TRBD2 (6 bases each). V was trimmed by 3 bases and J by 4 bases, leaving 15 bases between them. Germline assignment: CDR1 DFQATT and CDR2 SNEGSKA (reference sequence). This CDR3 has 14 residues. Here the CDR3 DNA reads TGCAGTGCTAGGGGGGGCGACAGGTCAGAGACCCAGTACTTC. Translating gives CSARGGDRSETQYF.

A few counts support this clonotype. The chain uses TRBV2 and TRBJ2-7; the D gene is possibly TRBD2 (6 bases). Germline assignment: CDR1 SNHLY and CDR2 FYNNEI. The CDR3 covers 12 residues. CDR3 in amino acids: CATTASAYEQYF. For the CDR3, the DNA is TGTGCAACTACGGCTAGCGCCTACGAGCAGTACTTC.

The rearrangement uses TRBV11-2 and TRBJ2-2; perhaps D is TRBD1 or TRBD2 (5 bases each). Germline CDR1 SGHAT, CDR2 FQNNGV. This CDR3 is built from 17 residues. Trimming removed 6 bases at V and 5 bases at J, with 22 bases between. CDR3 protein: CASSRLDGDGLTGELFF. CDR3 bases: TGTGCCAGCAGTCGCCTGGACGGGGACGGATTGACCGGGGAGCTGTTTTTT.

The V and J genes are TRBV11-2 and TRBJ2-5; D call uncertain. CDR1 and CDR2 from the germline V gene are SGHAT and FQNNGV. The ends were cut back, 0 bases at V and 2 bases at J, with 10 bases in the middle. The CDR3 spans 15 residues. The chain's CDR3 is CASSLEIQIQETQYF. DNA of the CDR3: TGTGCCAGCAGCTTAGAAATACAGATTCAAGAGACCCAGTACTTC. The whole variable domain, filled in from reference TRBV11-2 and TRBJ2-5, reads EAGVAQSPRYKIIEKRQSVAFWCNPISGHATLYWYQQILGQGPKLLIQFQNNGVVDDSQLPKDRFSAERLKGVDSTLKIQPAKLEDSAVYLCASSLEIQIQETQYFGPGTRLLVL.

V and J are TRBV7-6 and TRBJ2-7; tentatively, D is TRBD2 (5 bases). Germline CDR1 and CDR2: SGHVS and FNYEAQ. Trimming shortened V by 1 base and J by 3 bases, and 13 bases separated the two germline ends. CDR3 length equals 15 residues. The CDR3 sequence is CASSLEGREGYEQYF. Written as DNA, the CDR3 is TGTGCCAGCAGCTTAGAGGGTAGAGAGGGCTACGAGCAGTACTTC.